The subject of this entry is one T cell receptor (beta chain). CDR1 SGHRS and CDR2 YFSETQ come from the germline V gene. CDR3 size: 17 residues. The V segment lost 4 bases and the J segment 4 bases; nucleotides outside the gene matches: 10. Clones were sequenced by immunoSEQ multiplex PCR, and TCRdb holds only the in-frame ones, with some missing. This table holds approximately 100,000 clones, about 94% found once. This specimen belongs to a study of T cell changes during pregnancy in multiple sclerosis. The source of this sequence is a female donor with multiple sclerosis, enrolled in a pregnancy study. The genes are TRBV5-1 and TRBJ2-5; TRBD2 aligns across 13 bases. The starting material was peripheral blood, obtained before pregnancy. CDR3 loop: CASSQGLAGPTLETQYF. CDR3 bases: TGCGCCAGCAGCCAGGGACTAGCGGGACCTACTTTAGAGACCCAGTACTTC.